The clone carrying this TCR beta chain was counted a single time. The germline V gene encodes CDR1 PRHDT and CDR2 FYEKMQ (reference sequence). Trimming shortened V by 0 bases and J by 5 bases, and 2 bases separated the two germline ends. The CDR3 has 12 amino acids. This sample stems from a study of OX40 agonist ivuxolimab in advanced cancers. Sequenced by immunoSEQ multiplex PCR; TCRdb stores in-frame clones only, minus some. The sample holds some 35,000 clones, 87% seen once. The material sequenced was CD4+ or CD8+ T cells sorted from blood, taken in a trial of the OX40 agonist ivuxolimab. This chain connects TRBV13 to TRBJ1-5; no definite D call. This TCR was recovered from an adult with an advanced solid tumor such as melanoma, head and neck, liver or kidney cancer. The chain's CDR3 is CASSLGDQPQHF. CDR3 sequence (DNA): TGTGCCAGCAGCTTAGGCGATCAGCCCCAGCATTTT.